This TCR beta chain was sequenced for a study of regulatory T cells in long-lasting Graves disease. About this clonotype: Its antigen is as yet unknown.

Between the trimmed V and J ends, which lost 4 bases and 3 bases, there was a span of 18 bases. This CDR3 has 16 residues. From germline, CDR1 is MNHEY and CDR2 SMNVEV (reference sequence). General study points: Under persistent disease, TRBV28, TRBJ1-2 and TRBJ2-5 were used preferentially.

Time point denoted: newly diagnosed GD, antithyroid drugs for less than 3 months. RNA isolated from PBMCs was used to make the TCR library. It was by American Thyroid Association guidelines that Graves' disease was diagnosed. According to the study, TCR beta libraries were built with iRepertoire HTBI primers and CDR3-region Arm-PCR. Using its own MiXCR run on the multiplex PCR reads, TCRdb lists one record per CDR3 protein. Among 420,000 or so distinct CDR3 sequences, around 17% were seen once, and the ten largest hold less than 30%. In addition, the sample was reused for a study of T cells in Graves' hyperthyroidism and ophthalmopathy. That work states: HTBI primers were employed in a first-round RT-PCR of the TCR CDR3.

This receptor was identified in a woman aged 18 to 35 with Graves disease. This sample comprised peripheral blood mononuclear cells (PBMCs), obtained at new diagnosis, from a patient treated with antithyroid drugs. The chain has TRBV27 and TRBJ1-1; D gene ambiguous. As DNA, the CDR3 is TGTGCCAGCAGTTCCCTCCTACCCTTAGCCCACACTGAAGCTTTCTTT. Its translation: CASSSLLPLAHTEAFF.